This T cell receptor beta chain was sequenced during a study of breast tumors, draining lymph nodes, adjacent tissues. Each CDR3 protein gets one entry after TCRdb re-called the multiplex PCR reads with MiXCR. The profile shows tens of thousands of distinct CDR3 sequences, over 25% of them singletons. Axillary draining lymph nodes of breast cancer patients supplied the node samples. There are 15 residues in the CDR3. V was trimmed by 4 bases and J by 4 bases, leaving 16 bases between them. In germline, CDR1 is KGHSH, CDR2 LQKENI. Notes on the study in general: Tumors had less TCR diversity than lymph nodes, more than nontumor tissue. Findings are consistent with lymph node origin and intratumoral expansion of most tumor T cells.

This clonotype was observed a few times. Antigen unknown. This TCR derives from a female donor with breast cancer. Some clones in this sample may be carry-over from other donors' samples. The V call is TRBV18, the J call TRBJ1-1; TRBD1 is a possible D gene (5 bases). Input material: axillary lymph node tissue. CDR3 loop: CASSRQGESGTEAFF. In nucleotides, the CDR3 is TGTGCCAGCTCACGGCAGGGTGAGAGCGGCACTGAAGCTTTCTTT.